The rows below give T cell receptor beta chains drawn from one sample of a study of blood T cells in healthy people across ages. TCRdb reanalysed the 5' RACE reads using MiXCR and keeps one entry per CDR3 protein. The repertoire includes hundreds of thousands of distinct CDR3 sequences, 45% to 70% of them detected once, and 20% to 30% sits in the top ten. Sequencing was carried out using blood. All receptors derive from a man aged 40-49 years in good health. The CDR3 runs from the conserved cysteine through the conserved F or W. The order of the fields is clone size, D gene, V gene, J gene, CDR3 length, CDR3 DNA, CDR3 protein. The D gene is left open where the match is weak. Clone size appears in some rows only: once, few, many, or a class for an expanded clone.

once	TRBD2	TRBV6-5	TRBJ2-5	17	TGTGCCAGCAGTTCCTTAATGAGGCGGGGGGGGGTGAATGAGCAGTACTTC	CASSSLMRRGGVNEQYF
once	-	TRBV10-3	TRBJ1-5	17	TGTGCCATCAGTGAGTCATCATGGACAACATCATACCAGCCCCAGCATTTT	CAISESSWTTSYQPQHF
-	-	TRBV20-1	TRBJ2-7	13	TGCAGTGCTGCCGTAGGGGGACTCTACGAGCAGTACTTC	CSAAVGGLYEQYF
few	TRBD2	TRBV9	TRBJ2-3	17	TGTGCCAGCAGCGTAGAAATAGCGGGGGCCATCACAGATACGCAGTATTTT	CASSVEIAGAITDTQYF
-	-	TRBV6-6	TRBJ1-1	15	TGTGCCAGCAGTAAGGGACACCCGGCGGCCACTGAAGCTTTCTTT	CASSKGHPAATEAFF
few	-	TRBV7-3	TRBJ2-1	17	TGTGCCAGCAGCTCCCGCAGGGAGACTGCGGCCTACAATGAGCAGTTCTTC	CASSSRRETAAYNEQFF
few	-	TRBV10-3	TRBJ2-1	11	TGTGCCATCAGTGCCGAAGATGAGCAGTTCTTC	CAISAEDEQFF
-	-	TRBV20-1	TRBJ2-3	12	TGCAGTGCTAGCAAACTCGCAGATACGCAGTATTTT	CSASKLADTQYF
-	TRBD1	TRBV29-1	TRBJ2-7	14	TGCAGCGTGGAGAGACAGGGGAGCTCCTACGAGCAGTACTTC	CSVERQGSSYEQYF
-	TRBD2	TRBV5-1	TRBJ2-1	15	TGCGCCAGCAGCGAAGGGACTAGCTCCTACAATGAGCAGTTCTTC	CASSEGTSSYNEQFF
-	TRBD1	TRBV29-1	TRBJ2-6	18	TGCAGCGTTGTTATTTTGGGACAGGGGGCCCCTGGGGCCAACGTCCTGACTTTC	CSVVILGQGAPGANVLTF
-	-	TRBV7-2	TRBJ2-3	18	TGTGCCAGCAGCTTAGGTAGGGGATCAGCGGGTTCCACAGATACGCAGTATTTT	CASSLGRGSAGSTDTQYF
few	TRBD1	TRBV28	TRBJ2-7	12	TGTGCCAGCGGGACAGGGTCCTACGAGCAGTACTTC	CASGTGSYEQYF
-	TRBD2	TRBV20-1	TRBJ2-7	15	TGCAGTGCTAGACGGGCTAGCGGGAGGATTTACGAGCAGTACTTC	CSARRASGRIYEQYF
-	TRBD1	TRBV27	TRBJ2-1	15	TGTGCCAGCAGACCTACAGGGGTGAACTACAATGAGCAGTTCTTC	CASRPTGVNYNEQFF
-	-	TRBV20-1	TRBJ2-5	11	TGCAGTGCGGGCGGAGGGGAGACCCAGTACTTC	CSAGGGETQYF
-	-	TRBV6-5	TRBJ1-2	12	TGTGCCGCGGGACGGGGAGGTTATGGCTACACCTTC	CAAGRGGYGYTF
-	-	TRBV9	TRBJ2-5	13	TGTGCCAGCAGCGTAGAGTCGGTCGGGACCCAGTACTTC	CASSVESVGTQYF
few	TRBD1	TRBV15	TRBJ2-3	14	TGTGCCACCAGCAGAACTACAGGGGAAGATACGCAGTATTTT	CATSRTTGEDTQYF
-	-	TRBV4-3	TRBJ2-7	14	TGCGCCAGCAGCCAGAGGGACACAGACAATGAGCAGTACTTC	CASSQRDTDNEQYF
-	-	TRBV27	TRBJ1-5	15	TGTGCCAGCAGTTTAGACGGGGCAAACAATCAGCCCCAGCATTTT	CASSLDGANNQPQHF
-	-	TRBV5-1	TRBJ2-3	14	TGCGCCAGCGGAACCGAGCGGCGCACAGATACGCAGTATTTT	CASGTERRTDTQYF
-	-	TRBV12-3/TRBV12-4	TRBJ2-7	14	TGTGCCAGCAGTCCCGGGGAGAAGACCTACGAGCAGTACTTC	CASSPGEKTYEQYF
-	TRBD2	TRBV5-5	TRBJ2-7	14	TGTGCCAGCAGCTTCGGCGGGAGTCTTAGCGAGCAGTACTTC	CASSFGGSLSEQYF
-	TRBD1	TRBV28	TRBJ1-2	13	TGTGCCAGCAGTACAGGGGGCGTCTATGGCTACACCTTC	CASSTGGVYGYTF
-	TRBD1	TRBV5-1	TRBJ2-7	13	TGCGCCAGCAGCATAGGACAGGATTACGAGCAGTACTTC	CASSIGQDYEQYF
-	TRBD1	TRBV24-1	TRBJ2-2	18	TGTGCCACCAGTGATCCATTGCGGACAGGGGGCATCACCGGGGAGCTGTTTTTT	CATSDPLRTGGITGELFF
-	-	TRBV11-3	TRBJ2-4	14	TGTGCCAGCAGCCCTTCGGACTATCAAAACATTCAGTACTTC	CASSPSDYQNIQYF
few	-	TRBV6-2/TRBV6-3	TRBJ1-2	14	TGTGCCAGCAGTTACCAGCCACCTAACTATGGCTACACCTTC	CASSYQPPNYGYTF